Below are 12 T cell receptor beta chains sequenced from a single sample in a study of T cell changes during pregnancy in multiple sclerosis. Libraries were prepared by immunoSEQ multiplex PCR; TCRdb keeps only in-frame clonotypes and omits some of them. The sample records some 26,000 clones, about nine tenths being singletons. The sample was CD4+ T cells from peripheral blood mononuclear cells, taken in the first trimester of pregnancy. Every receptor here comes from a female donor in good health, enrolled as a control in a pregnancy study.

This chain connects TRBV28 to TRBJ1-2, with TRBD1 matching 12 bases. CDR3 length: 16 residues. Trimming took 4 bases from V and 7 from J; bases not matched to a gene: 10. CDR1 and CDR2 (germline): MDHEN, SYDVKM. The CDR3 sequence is CASSSYGTGGEGGYTF. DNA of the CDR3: TGTGCCAGCAGTTCATATGGGACAGGGGGCGAGGGTGGCTACACCTTC.

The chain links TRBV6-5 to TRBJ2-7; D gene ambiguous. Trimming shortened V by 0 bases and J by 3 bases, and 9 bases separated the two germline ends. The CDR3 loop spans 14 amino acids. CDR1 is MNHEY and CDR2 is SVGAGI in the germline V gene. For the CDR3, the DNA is TGTGCCAGCAGTTACTCCCTAGATCACTACGAGCAGTACTTC. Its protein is CASSYSLDHYEQYF.

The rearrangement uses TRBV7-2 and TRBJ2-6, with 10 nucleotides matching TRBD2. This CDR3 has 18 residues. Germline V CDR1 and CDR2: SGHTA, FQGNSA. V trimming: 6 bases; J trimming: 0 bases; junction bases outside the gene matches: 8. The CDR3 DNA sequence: TGTGCCAGCAGATTATCGCTAGCGGGGGTCTCTGGGGCCAACGTCCTGACTTTC. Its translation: CASRLSLAGVSGANVLTF.

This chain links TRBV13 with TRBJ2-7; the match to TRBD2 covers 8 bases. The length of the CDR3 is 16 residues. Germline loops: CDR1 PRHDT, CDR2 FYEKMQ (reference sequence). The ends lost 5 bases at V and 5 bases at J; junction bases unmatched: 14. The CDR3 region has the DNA TGTGCCAGCAGCGCGAAAGGGACTAGTTCCCTCCACGAGCAGTACTTC. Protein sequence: CASSAKGTSSLHEQYF. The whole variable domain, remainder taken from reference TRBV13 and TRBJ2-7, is AAGVIQSPRHLIKEKRETATLKCYPIPRHDTVYWYQQGPGQDPQFLISFYEKMQSDKGSIPDRFSAQQFSDYHSELNMSSLELGDSALYFCASSAKGTSSLHEQYFGPGTRLTVT.

The DNA of the CDR3 is TGTGCCAGCAGCAGTAAGACGGGACAAAATCAGCCCCAGCATTTT. Residues: CASSSKTGQNQPQHF. This chain uses TRBV21-1 with TRBJ1-5; the table's D call TRBD1 went unverified against the DNA. TRBV21-1 is designated a pseudogene. The CDR3 contains 15 residues.

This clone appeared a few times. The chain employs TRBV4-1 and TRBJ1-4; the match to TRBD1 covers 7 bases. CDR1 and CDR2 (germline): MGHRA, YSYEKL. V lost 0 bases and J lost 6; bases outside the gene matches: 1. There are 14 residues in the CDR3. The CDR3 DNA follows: TGCGCCAGCAGCCAAGAAGGGGGCGATGAAAAACTGTTTTTT. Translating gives CASSQEGGDEKLFF.

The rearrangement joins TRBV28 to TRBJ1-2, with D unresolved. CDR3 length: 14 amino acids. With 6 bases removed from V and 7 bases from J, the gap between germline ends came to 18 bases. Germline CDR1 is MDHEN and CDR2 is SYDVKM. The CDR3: CASSLLGPGSGYTF. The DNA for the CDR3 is TGTGCCAGCAGCCTTTTGGGCCCCGGTAGTGGCTACACCTTC.

The CDR3 here is CASSSLGQGAPGYTF. The CDR3 nucleotides read TGTGCCAGCAGCTCCCTAGGGCAGGGGGCGCCTGGCTACACCTTC. The V and J genes are TRBV9 and TRBJ1-2; TRBD1 agrees at 8 bases. V was pared by 4 bases and J by 7 bases, with 12 bases of the junction left unmatched. The CDR3 contains 15 residues. Germline CDR1 and CDR2: SGDLS and YYNGEE.

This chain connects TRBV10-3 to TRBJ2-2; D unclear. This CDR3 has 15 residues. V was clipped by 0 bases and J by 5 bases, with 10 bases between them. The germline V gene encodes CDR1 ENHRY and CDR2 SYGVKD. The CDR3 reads CAISESAIRTGELFF. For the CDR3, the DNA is TGTGCCATCAGTGAGTCGGCCATACGAACCGGGGAGCTGTTTTTT.

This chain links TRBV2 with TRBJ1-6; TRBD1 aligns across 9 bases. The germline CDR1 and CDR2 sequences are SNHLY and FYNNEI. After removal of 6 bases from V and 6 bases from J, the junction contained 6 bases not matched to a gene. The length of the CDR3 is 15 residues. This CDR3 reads CASSPQGALNSPLHF. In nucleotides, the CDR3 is TGTGCCAGCAGCCCACAGGGGGCCCTTAATTCACCCCTCCACTTT. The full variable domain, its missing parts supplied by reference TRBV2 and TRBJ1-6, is EPEVTQTPSHQVTQMGQEVILRCVPISNHLYFYWYRQILGQKVEFLVSFYNNEISEKSEIFDDQFSVERPDGSNFTLKIRSTKLEDSAMYFCASSPQGALNSPLHFGNGTRLTVT.

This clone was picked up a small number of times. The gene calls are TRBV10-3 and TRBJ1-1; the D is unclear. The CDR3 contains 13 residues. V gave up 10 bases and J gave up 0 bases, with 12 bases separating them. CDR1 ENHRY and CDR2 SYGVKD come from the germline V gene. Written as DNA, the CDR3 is TGTGCCACCCAGCAGACTTTGAACACTGAAGCTTTCTTT. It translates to CATQQTLNTEAFF.

This CDR3 is CATRQGGFAEAFF. The CDR3 nucleotides are TGTGCCACTCGACAGGGCGGATTTGCTGAAGCTTTCTTT. The genes are TRBV28 and TRBJ1-1, with 7 bases that match TRBD1. V shed 10 bases and J 6 bases; nucleotides not matched to a gene: 11. Germline V gene lookup returns CDR1 MDHEN and CDR2 SYDVKM. The CDR3 has 13 residues.